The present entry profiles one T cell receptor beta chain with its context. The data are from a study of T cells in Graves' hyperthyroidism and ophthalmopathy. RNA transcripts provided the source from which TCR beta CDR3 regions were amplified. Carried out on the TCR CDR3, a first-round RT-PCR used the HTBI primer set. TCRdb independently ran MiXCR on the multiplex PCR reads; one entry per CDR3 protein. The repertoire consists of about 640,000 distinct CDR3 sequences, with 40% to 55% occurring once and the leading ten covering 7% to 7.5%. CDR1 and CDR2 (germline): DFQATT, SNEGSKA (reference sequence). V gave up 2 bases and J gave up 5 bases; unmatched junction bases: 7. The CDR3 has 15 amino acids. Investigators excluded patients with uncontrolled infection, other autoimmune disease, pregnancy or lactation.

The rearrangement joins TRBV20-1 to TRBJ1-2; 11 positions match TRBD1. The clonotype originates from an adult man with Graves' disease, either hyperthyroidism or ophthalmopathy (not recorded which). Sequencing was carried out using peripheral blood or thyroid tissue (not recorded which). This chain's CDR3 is CSARPHGTGGYGYTF. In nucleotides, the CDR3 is TGCAGTGCTAGACCTCATGGGACAGGGGGTTATGGCTACACCTTC.